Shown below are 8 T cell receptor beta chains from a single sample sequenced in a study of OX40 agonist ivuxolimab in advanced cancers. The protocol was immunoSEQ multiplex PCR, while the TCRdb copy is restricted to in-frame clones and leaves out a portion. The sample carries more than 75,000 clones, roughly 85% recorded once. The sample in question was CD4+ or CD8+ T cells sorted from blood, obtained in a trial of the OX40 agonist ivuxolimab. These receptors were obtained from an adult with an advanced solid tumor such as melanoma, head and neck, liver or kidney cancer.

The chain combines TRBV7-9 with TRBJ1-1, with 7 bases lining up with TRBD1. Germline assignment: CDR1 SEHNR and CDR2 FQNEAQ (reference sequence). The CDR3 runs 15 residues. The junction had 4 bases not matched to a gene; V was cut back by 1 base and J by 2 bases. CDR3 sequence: CASSLGGQANTEAFF. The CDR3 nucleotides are TGTGCCAGCAGCTTAGGTGGACAGGCTAACACTGAAGCTTTCTTT. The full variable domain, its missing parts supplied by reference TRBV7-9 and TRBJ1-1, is DTGVSQNPRHKITKRGQNVTFRCDPISEHNRLYWYRQTLGQGPEFLTYFQNEAQLEKSRLLSDRFSAERPKGSFSTLEIQRTEQGDSAMYLCASSLGGQANTEAFFGQGTRLTVV.

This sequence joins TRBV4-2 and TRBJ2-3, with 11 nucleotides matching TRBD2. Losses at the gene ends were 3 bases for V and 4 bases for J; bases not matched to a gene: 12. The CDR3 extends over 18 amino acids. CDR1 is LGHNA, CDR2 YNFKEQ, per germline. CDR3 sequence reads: CASSQVTKLAGAADTQYF. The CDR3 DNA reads TGTGCCAGCAGCCAGGTTACAAAACTAGCGGGAGCAGCAGATACGCAGTATTTT.

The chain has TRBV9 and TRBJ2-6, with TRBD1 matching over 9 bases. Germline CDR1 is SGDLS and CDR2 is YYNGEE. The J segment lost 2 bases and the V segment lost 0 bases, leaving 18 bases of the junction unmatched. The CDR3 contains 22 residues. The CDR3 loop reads CASSVEMGTGLWGTTGANVLTF. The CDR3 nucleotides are TGTGCCAGCAGCGTAGAAATGGGGACAGGGCTTTGGGGAACTACTGGGGCCAACGTCCTGACTTTC.

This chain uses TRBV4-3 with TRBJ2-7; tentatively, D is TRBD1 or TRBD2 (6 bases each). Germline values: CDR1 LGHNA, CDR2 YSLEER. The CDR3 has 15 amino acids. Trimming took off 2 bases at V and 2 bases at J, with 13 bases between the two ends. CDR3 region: CASSQYSGAPYEQYF. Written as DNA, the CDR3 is TGCGCCAGCAGCCAATATTCGGGGGCCCCCTACGAGCAGTACTTC.

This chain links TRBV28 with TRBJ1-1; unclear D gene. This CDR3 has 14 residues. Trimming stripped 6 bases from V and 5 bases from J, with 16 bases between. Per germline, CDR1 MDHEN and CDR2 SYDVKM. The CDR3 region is CASRLVGGMTEAFF. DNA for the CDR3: TGTGCCAGCAGGCTCGTGGGTGGCATGACTGAAGCTTTCTTT.

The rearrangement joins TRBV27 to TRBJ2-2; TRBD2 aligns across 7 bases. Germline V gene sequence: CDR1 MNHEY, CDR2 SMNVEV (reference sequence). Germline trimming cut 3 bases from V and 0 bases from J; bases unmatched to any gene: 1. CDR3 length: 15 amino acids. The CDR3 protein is CASSLGLPNTGELFF. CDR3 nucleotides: TGTGCCAGCAGTTTGGGACTACCGAACACCGGGGAGCTGTTTTTT.

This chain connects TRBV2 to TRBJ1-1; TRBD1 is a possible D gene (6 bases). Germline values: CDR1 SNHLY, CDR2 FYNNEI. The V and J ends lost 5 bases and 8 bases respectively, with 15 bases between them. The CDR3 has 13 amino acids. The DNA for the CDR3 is TGTGCCAGCAGTAAGGACAGCAGACAAGAAGCTTTCTTT. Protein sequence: CASSKDSRQEAFF.

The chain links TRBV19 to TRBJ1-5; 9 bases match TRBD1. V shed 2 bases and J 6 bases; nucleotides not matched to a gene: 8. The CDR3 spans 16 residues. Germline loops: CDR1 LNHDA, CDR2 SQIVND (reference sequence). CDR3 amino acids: CASSIRGTGLGQPQHF. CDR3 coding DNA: TGTGCCAGTAGTATACGGGGGACAGGGCTTGGTCAGCCCCAGCATTTT.